This TCR beta chain was captured in a study of CD8 T cells in ankylosing spondylitis. Study-wide results and caveats: Significant enrichment of disease-linked clones was reported in matched ankylosing spondylitis synovial fluid. Apparently characteristic of ankylosing spondylitis blood was a TCR beta motif (roughly 8 highly homologous variants). Peripheral blood held disease-linked clones only at relatively low frequency, and these were CD8+.

Libraries of TCR beta came from quantitative 5'-RACE with molecular barcodes. TCRdb re-analysed the 5' RACE reads in MiXCR, keeping a single row per CDR3 protein. The table has roughly 42,000 distinct CDR3 sequences, less than 3.5% seen once; the top ten hold about 4.5%. This CDR3 region has 15 residues. The germline V gene encodes CDR1 SGDLS and CDR2 YYNGEE. Deletions cut 3 bases from V and 8 bases from J, with 18 bases between. As concerns this clonotype: The antigen is unknown.

The source material was blood, either unsorted or a sorted T cell fraction (not recorded which). The receptor comes from a male donor with ankylosing spondylitis or in good health (not recorded which). V is TRBV9 and J is TRBJ2-1; the D gene is possibly TRBD2 (6 bases). The CDR3 spells CASSATGLPGDEQFF. The CDR3 bases are TGTGCCAGCAGCGCAACCGGACTGCCGGGGGATGAGCAGTTCTTC.